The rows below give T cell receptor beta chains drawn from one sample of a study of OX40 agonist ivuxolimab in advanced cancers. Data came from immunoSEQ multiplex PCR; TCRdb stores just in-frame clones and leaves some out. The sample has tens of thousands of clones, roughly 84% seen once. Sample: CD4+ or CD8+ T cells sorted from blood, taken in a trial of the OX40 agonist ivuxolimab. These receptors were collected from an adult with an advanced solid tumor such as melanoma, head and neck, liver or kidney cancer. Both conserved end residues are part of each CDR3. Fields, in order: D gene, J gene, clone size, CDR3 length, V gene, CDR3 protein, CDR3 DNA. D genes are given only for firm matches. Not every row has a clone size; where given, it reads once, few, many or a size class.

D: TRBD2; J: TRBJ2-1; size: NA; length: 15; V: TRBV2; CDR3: CASSEGLAAYNEQFF; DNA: TGTGCCAGCAGTGAGGGACTAGCGGCATACAATGAGCAGTTCTTC
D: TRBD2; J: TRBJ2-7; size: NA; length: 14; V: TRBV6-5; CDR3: CASRMGLQVGEQYF; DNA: TGTGCCAGCAGGATGGGACTACAAGTAGGCGAGCAGTACTTC
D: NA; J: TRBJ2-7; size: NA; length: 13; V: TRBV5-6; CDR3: CASSPSWGYEQYF; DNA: TGTGCCAGCAGCCCATCGTGGGGCTACGAGCAGTACTTC
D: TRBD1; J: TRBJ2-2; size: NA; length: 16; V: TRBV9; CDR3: CASSARTGGNTGELFF; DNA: TGTGCCAGCAGCGCCCGGACAGGGGGCAACACCGGGGAGCTGTTTTTT
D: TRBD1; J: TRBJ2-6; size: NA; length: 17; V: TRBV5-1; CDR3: CASSVGQGGTGANVLTF; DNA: TGCGCCAGCAGCGTCGGACAGGGAGGAACTGGGGCCAACGTCCTGACTTTC
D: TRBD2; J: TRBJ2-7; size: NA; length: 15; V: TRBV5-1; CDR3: CASSPRLADSYEQYF; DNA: TGCGCCAGCAGCCCCAGACTAGCGGACTCCTACGAGCAGTACTTC
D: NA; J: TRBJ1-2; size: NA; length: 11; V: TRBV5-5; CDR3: CASSLDSYYTF; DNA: TGTGCCAGCAGTTTAGACAGTTACTACACCTTC
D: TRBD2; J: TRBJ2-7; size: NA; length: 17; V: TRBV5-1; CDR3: CASSRARGEGGSYEQYF; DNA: TGCGCCAGCAGCCGGGCACGAGGGGAGGGTGGGTCCTACGAGCAGTACTTC
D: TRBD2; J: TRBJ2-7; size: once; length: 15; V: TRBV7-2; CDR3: CASSLGASGRYEQYF; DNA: TGTGCCAGCAGCTTAGGCGCTAGCGGGAGGTACGAGCAGTACTTC
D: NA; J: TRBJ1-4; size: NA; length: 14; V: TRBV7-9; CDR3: CASSSNLSGGKLFF; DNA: TGTGCCAGCAGTTCCAACCTGAGCGGGGGAAAACTGTTTTTT
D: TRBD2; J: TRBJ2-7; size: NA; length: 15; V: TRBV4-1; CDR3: CASSQVSAGGREQYF; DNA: TGTGCCAGCAGCCAAGTATCAGCGGGAGGTCGCGAGCAGTACTTC